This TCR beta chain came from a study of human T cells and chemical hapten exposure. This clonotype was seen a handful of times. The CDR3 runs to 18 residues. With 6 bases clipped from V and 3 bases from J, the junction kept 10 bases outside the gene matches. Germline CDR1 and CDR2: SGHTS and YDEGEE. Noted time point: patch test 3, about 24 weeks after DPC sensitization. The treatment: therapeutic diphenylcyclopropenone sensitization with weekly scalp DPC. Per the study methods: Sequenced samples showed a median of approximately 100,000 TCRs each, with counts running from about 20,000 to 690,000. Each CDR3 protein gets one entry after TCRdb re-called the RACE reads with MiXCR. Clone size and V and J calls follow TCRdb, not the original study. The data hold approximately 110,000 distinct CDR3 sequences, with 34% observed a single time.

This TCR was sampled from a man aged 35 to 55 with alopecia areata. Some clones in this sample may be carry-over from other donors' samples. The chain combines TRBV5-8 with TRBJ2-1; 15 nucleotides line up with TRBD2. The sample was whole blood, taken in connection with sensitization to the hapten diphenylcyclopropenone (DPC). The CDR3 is CASTPLGLAGGFYNEQFF. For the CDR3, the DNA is TGTGCCAGCACCCCCCTGGGACTAGCGGGAGGTTTCTACAATGAGCAGTTCTTC.